This paragraph reports one T cell receptor (beta chain). MiXCR, applied by TCRdb to the 5' RACE reads, yields one record per CDR3 protein. The data show more than 30,000 distinct CDR3 sequences, with over 7.5% seen just once and 2% to 2.5% held by the top ten. This sample stems from a study of chronic HIV infection and antiretroviral therapy. The CDR3 totals 15 residues. The germline V and J ends were trimmed by 4 bases and 7 bases, with 22 bases remaining between them. CDR1 and CDR2 (germline): SQVTM, ANQGSEA. The chain employs TRBV29-1 and TRBJ1-1; weak D call: TRBD1 (5 bases). The sample comprised peripheral blood. The clonotype originates from an adult who had HIV and had not received antiretroviral therapy, or was an uninfected healthy control (not recorded which). The CDR3, as DNA: TGCAGCGTTGGAAAAGGGGTGACGATTGCCGGTGAAGCTTTCTTT. Amino acids: CSVGKGVTIAGEAFF.